Each of the 26 T cell receptor beta chains below was sequenced from the same sample in a study of cytomegalovirus exposure and HLA in healthy donors. PCR was performed using 60 Vbeta and 13 Jbeta primers. Sequencing used immunoSEQ multiplex PCR; TCRdb keeps in-frame clones, though not all of them. The sample comprises fewer than 180,000 clones, roughly 77% of which are singletons, and 3.5% to 4.5% rests with the top ten. Sample: PBMCs. These TCRs come from a human donor in good health.

This chain joins TRBV5-1 and TRBJ2-1; weak D call: TRBD2 (5 bases). This CDR3 has 16 amino acids. Germline values: CDR1 SGHRS, CDR2 YFSETQ. Trimming took 0 bases from V and 0 from J, leaving 10 bases between them. As DNA, the CDR3 is TGCGCCAGCAGCTTGGGAACGGGGAGCTCCTACAATGAGCAGTTCTTC. Translated, it gives CASSLGTGSSYNEQFF.

This chain joins TRBV6-5 and TRBJ2-3; 8 bases align to TRBD2. Germline V lookup: CDR1 MNHEY, CDR2 SVGAGI. The V segment lost 2 bases and the J segment 4 bases; nucleotides outside the gene matches: 5. The CDR3 is 15 amino acids. The CDR3 sequence is CASSYPAGGADTQYF. In DNA, the CDR3 is TGTGCCAGCAGTTACCCTGCGGGGGGCGCAGATACGCAGTATTTT.

This chain connects TRBV19 to TRBJ2-6, with D tentatively TRBD1 (5 bases). This CDR3 is 12 amino acids long. In germline, CDR1 is LNHDA, CDR2 SQIVND (reference sequence). Trimming cost V 11 bases and J 2 bases, with 7 bases left between them. The CDR3 nucleotides read TGTGCCTCAGGGCCTGGGGCCAACGTCCTGACTTTC. Translated, it gives CASGPGANVLTF.

The V and J genes are TRBV12-5 and TRBJ1-2, with D possibly TRBD1 on 5 matching bases. V dropped 2 bases and J dropped 8 bases, with 15 bases sitting between them. This CDR3 contains 14 residues. CDR1 and CDR2 (germline): LGHNT, FRNRAP. Written as DNA, the CDR3 is TGTGCTAGTGGTTTGAGGTCAGGGTTGTACGGCTACACCTTC. This gives the protein CASGLRSGLYGYTF.

This clone was detected a few times. This chain uses TRBV10-1 with TRBJ2-2; perhaps TRBD1 as D (5 bases). Germline V gives CDR1 WNHNN, CDR2 SYGVQD (reference sequence). This CDR3 has 15 amino acids. Trimming stripped 6 bases from V and 1 base from J, with 12 bases between. The CDR3 loop reads CASSEQQENTGELFF. CDR3 DNA sequence: TGCGCCAGCAGCGAACAACAGGAGAACACCGGGGAGCTGTTTTTT.

V is TRBV9 and J is TRBJ2-7, with D unclear. The CDR3 has 16 amino acids. CDR1 is SGDLS and CDR2 is YYNGEE in the germline V gene. V lost 0 bases to trimming and J lost 0 bases, with 13 bases between them. The CDR3: CASSVEDGYNSYEQYF. In DNA, the CDR3 is TGTGCCAGCAGCGTAGAAGACGGGTACAACTCCTACGAGCAGTACTTC.

This clone came up a few times. V usage is TRBV18 and J usage is TRBJ2-1; D unclear. The germline V gene encodes CDR1 KGHSH and CDR2 LQKENI. This CDR3 is built from 13 residues. Trimming removed 3 bases from V and 11 bases from J, with 14 bases in between. CDR3 protein: CASSPPDKNKQFF. DNA of the CDR3: TGTGCCAGCTCACCCCCAGATAAGAACAAGCAGTTCTTC.

This clone was seen once. The gene calls are TRBV5-4 and TRBJ2-1; possible D gene TRBD2, 5 bases. The CDR3 extends over 12 amino acids. The germline CDR1 and CDR2 sequences are SGHNT and YYREEE (reference sequence). Trimming took off 0 bases at V and 7 bases at J, with 5 bases between the two ends. Written as DNA, the CDR3 is TGTGCCAGCAGCTTGGGAGGGAATGAGCAGTTCTTC. As protein: CASSLGGNEQFF.

The V call is TRBV6-5, the J call TRBJ2-5; 11 bases agree with TRBD2. The V segment lost 4 bases and the J segment 11 bases; nucleotides outside the gene matches: 9. The CDR3 is made up of 14 amino acids. In germline, CDR1 is MNHEY, CDR2 SVGAGI. CDR3 sequence: CASSSRGLAEEQYF. The CDR3 DNA reads as TGTGCCAGCAGTTCCCGGGGACTAGCGGAGGAGCAGTACTTC.

The chain recombines TRBV6-4 with TRBJ2-3; 9 positions agree with TRBD2. CDR1 and CDR2 from the germline V gene are MRHNA and SNTAGT. The trim removed 3 bases at V and 0 bases at J, leaving 4 bases unmatched. CDR3 length equals 16 residues. The CDR3 loop is CASSEVAGESTDTQYF. As DNA, the CDR3 is TGTGCCAGCAGTGAGGTAGCGGGAGAGAGCACAGATACGCAGTATTTT.

The chain recombines TRBV10-3 with TRBJ1-1; a possible D gene is TRBD1 (6 bases). Germline V gene data show CDR1 as ENHRY and CDR2 as SYGVKD. V gave up 3 bases and J gave up 0 bases, with 8 bases separating them. This CDR3 contains 14 residues. CDR3 sequence: CAISEEGVNTEAFF. CDR3 DNA sequence: TGTGCCATCAGTGAAGAGGGGGTGAACACTGAAGCTTTCTTT.

This clone was counted only a few times. The genes are TRBV2 and TRBJ1-5, with 8 positions matching TRBD1. Germline lookup yields CDR1 SNHLY and CDR2 FYNNEI. The CDR3 runs to 13 residues. Trimming cost V 4 bases and J 8 bases; bases outside gene matches: 4. The CDR3 DNA reads as TGTGCCAGCAGTGGAACAGGGGGGGAGCCCCAGCATTTT. Residues: CASSGTGGEPQHF.

V and J are TRBV6-1 and TRBJ2-6, with 8 nucleotides matching TRBD1. CDR1 MNHNS and CDR2 SASEGT come from the germline V gene. V shed 2 bases, J shed 0 bases, and the junction held 9 bases outside the gene matches. The CDR3 runs 19 residues. The CDR3 is CASSEYRGQGFSGANVLTF. The CDR3, as DNA: TGTGCCAGCAGTGAATACAGAGGACAGGGTTTCTCTGGGGCCAACGTCCTGACTTTC.

V is TRBV27 and J is TRBJ2-1; 7 positions match TRBD2. The trim removed 5 bases at V and 0 bases at J, leaving 13 bases unmatched. CDR3 length: 18 amino acids. Germline V gives CDR1 MNHEY, CDR2 SMNVEV (reference sequence). The CDR3 spells CASSGFGAGEHSYNEQFF. The CDR3 region has the DNA TGTGCCAGCAGTGGATTTGGGGCGGGAGAGCACTCCTACAATGAGCAGTTCTTC.

The V and J genes are TRBV10-2 and TRBJ1-1, with unresolved D. CDR1 is WSHSY, CDR2 SAAADI, per germline. This CDR3 comprises 13 residues. With 6 bases removed from V and 2 bases from J, the gap between germline ends came to 10 bases. The CDR3 here is CASSLNSNTEAFF. CDR3 DNA: TGCGCCAGCAGCCTAAACAGCAACACTGAAGCTTTCTTT.

The chain recombines TRBV18 with TRBJ1-4; 9 bases match TRBD1. The CDR3 contains 16 residues. Per the germline V gene, CDR1 is KGHSH and CDR2 is LQKENI. V lost 3 bases, J lost 7 bases, and 9 bases stayed unmatched. CDR3 amino acids: CASSPRGQGDSEKLFF. CDR3 sequence (DNA): TGTGCCAGCTCACCTCGGGGACAGGGAGATAGTGAAAAACTGTTTTTT. The full variable domain, completed using reference TRBV18 and TRBJ1-4, is NAGVMQNPRHLVRRRGQEARLRCSPMKGHSHVYWYRQLPEEGLKFMVYLQKENIIDESGMPKERFSAEFPKEGPSILRIQQVVRGDSAAYFCASSPRGQGDSEKLFFGSGTQLSVL.

As for this clone: A junction end diverges from the germline sequence, so it may reflect a read error. This chain links TRBV7-9 with TRBJ1-1, with D uncertain. Germline CDR1 is SEHNR and CDR2 is FQNEAQ (reference sequence). CDR3 length equals 12 residues. The CDR3 nucleotides are TGTTCCAGCAGCTTTCTCTTCACTGAAGCTTTCTTT. Its protein product is CSSSFLFTEAFF. Full variable domain (missing parts from reference TRBV7-9 and TRBJ1-1): DTGVSQNPRHKITKRGQNVTFRCDPISEHNRLYWYRQTLGQGPEFLTYFQNEAQLEKSRLLSDRFSAERPKGSFSTLEIQRTEQGDSAMYLCSSSFLFTEAFFGQGTRLTVV.

This sequence joins TRBV4-1 and TRBJ2-5; 8 bases map to TRBD2. V lost 4 bases to trimming and J lost 5 bases; unmatched junction nucleotides: 9. CDR3 length equals 15 residues. In germline, CDR1 is MGHRA, CDR2 YSYEKL. The CDR3 DNA reads as TGCGCCAGCAGCCCCGACGGGGGGGGCCGGGAGACCCAGTACTTC. It translates to CASSPDGGGRETQYF.

This chain links TRBV7-9 with TRBJ1-1, with 10 bases that match TRBD1. V dropped 4 bases and J dropped 6; count of bases not matched to a gene: 11. The CDR3 covers 16 residues. The V gene's germline CDR1 is SEHNR and CDR2 FQNEAQ (reference sequence). The chain's CDR3 is CASSSSNRDRGSEAFF. CDR3 nucleotide sequence: TGTGCCAGCAGCTCGTCGAACCGGGACAGGGGATCTGAAGCTTTCTTT.

The rearrangement uses TRBV5-1 and TRBJ1-4; TRBD1 might be the D (6 bases). V was trimmed by 0 bases and J by 7 bases, leaving 16 bases between them. The CDR3 runs 16 residues. Germline values: CDR1 SGHRS, CDR2 YFSETQ. Written as DNA, the CDR3 is TGCGCCAGCAGCTTGGAGGGGGGACTACCTGGTGAAAAACTGTTTTTT. This sequence encodes CASSLEGGLPGEKLFF.

V gene TRBV30 combines with J gene TRBJ1-4; D is unresolved. In germline, CDR1 is GTSNPN, CDR2 SVGIG (reference sequence). The length of the CDR3 is 11 residues. V was pared by 3 bases and J by 5 bases, with 4 bases between. CDR3 in DNA: TGTGCCTGGAGCCTGAATGAAAAACTGTTTTTT. Amino acid sequence: CAWSLNEKLFF.

The genes are TRBV7-9 and TRBJ2-5; 11 bases are shared with TRBD2. V shed 1 base and J 0 bases; nucleotides not matched to a gene: 1. This CDR3 comprises 16 residues. Germline V gene data show CDR1 as SEHNR and CDR2 as FQNEAQ (reference sequence). This CDR3 is CASSLGTSGYQETQYF. The CDR3 nucleotides read TGTGCCAGCAGCTTAGGGACTAGCGGGTACCAAGAGACCCAGTACTTC.

The V gene is TRBV9, the J gene TRBJ2-2; a possible D gene is TRBD2 (8 bases). The CDR3 has 15 amino acids. V lost 0 bases to trimming and J lost 6 bases, with 12 bases between them. Germline V CDR1 and CDR2: SGDLS, YYNGEE. This chain's CDR3 is CASSVAGGGPGELFF. In DNA, the CDR3 is TGTGCCAGCAGCGTAGCGGGAGGGGGCCCCGGGGAGCTGTTTTTT.

The chain employs TRBV2 and TRBJ2-3, with 10 nucleotides matching TRBD2. The germline V gene encodes CDR1 SNHLY and CDR2 FYNNEI. With 6 bases clipped from V and 4 bases from J, the junction kept 1 base outside the gene matches. The CDR3 runs to 13 residues. The CDR3 spells CASRGTSADTQYF. CDR3 nucleotides: TGTGCCAGCAGAGGGACTAGCGCAGATACGCAGTATTTT.

This clone was detected once. In DNA form, the CDR3 reads TGTGCCAGCAGCAAAGGGCGTCCGGGTCAGGGTAACTATGGCTACACCTTC. Amino acids: CASSKGRPGQGNYGYTF. The chain joins TRBV5-6 to TRBJ1-2; weak D call: TRBD1 (5 bases). This CDR3 has 17 amino acids. CDR1 SGHDT and CDR2 YYEEEE come from the germline V gene. Trimming took 4 bases from V and 1 from J, leaving 20 bases between them.

This clone has more than one count but fewer than ten. V is TRBV25-1 and J is TRBJ1-2; D gene ambiguous. Per germline, CDR1 MGHDK and CDR2 SYGVNS. V lost 3 bases and J 8 bases, leaving 19 bases between the germline ends. This CDR3 is built from 15 residues. The CDR3 sequence is CASSETSSYKRGYTF. The CDR3 region has the DNA TGTGCCAGCAGTGAGACTAGCAGTTATAAACGGGGCTACACCTTC.